This TCR beta chain was found in a study of human T cells and chemical hapten exposure. On the study more broadly: Patch tests delivered 0.01% DPC to the upper back and were evaluated at 6 days. Among samples, TCR yields varied mainly because of small differences in pooled library volume. Study-wide results and limits: Large CDR3 similarity clusters arose significantly more often from expanded TCRs than from controls.

V was clipped by 1 base and J by 8 bases; unmatched bases: 20. The CDR3 length is 20 residues. Germline loops: CDR1 LGHNA, CDR2 YSLEER. With regard to this clonotype: What it binds is not known.

Time point specified: pre-sensitization, week 0. Treatment described: therapeutic diphenylcyclopropenone sensitization with weekly scalp DPC. Donors were 18 to 70-year-old alopecia patients suitable for DPC. Each CDR3 protein gets one entry after TCRdb re-called the RACE reads with MiXCR. The sample records some 330,000 distinct CDR3 sequences, 4.5% to 7% being singletons. This clonotype was obtained from a woman aged 18-35 years with alopecia areata. Some clones in this sample may be carry-over from other donors' samples. The V gene is TRBV4-3, the J gene TRBJ1-5; 10 positions agree with TRBD1. The sequences come from whole blood, collected in connection with sensitization to the hapten diphenylcyclopropenone (DPC). Here the CDR3 DNA reads TGCGCCAGCAGCCAAGCTAACCCCGGGACAGGGGATCTTCGTGGAGAGCCCCAGCATTTT. Protein sequence: CASSQANPGTGDLRGEPQHF.